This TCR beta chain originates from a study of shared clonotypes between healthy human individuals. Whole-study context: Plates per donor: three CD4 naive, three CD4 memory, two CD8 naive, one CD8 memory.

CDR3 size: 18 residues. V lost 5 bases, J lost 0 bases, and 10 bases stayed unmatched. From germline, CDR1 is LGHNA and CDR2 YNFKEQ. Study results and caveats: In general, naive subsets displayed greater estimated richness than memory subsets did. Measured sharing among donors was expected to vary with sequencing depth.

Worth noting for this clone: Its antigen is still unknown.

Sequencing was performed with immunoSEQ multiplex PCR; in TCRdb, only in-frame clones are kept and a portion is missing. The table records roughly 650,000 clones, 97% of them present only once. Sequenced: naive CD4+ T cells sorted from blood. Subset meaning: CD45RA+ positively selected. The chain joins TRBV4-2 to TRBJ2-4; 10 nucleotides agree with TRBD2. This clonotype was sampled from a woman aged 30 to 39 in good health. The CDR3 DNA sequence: TGTGCCAGCAGCGCCCGGACTAGCGGAGGTCTAGCCAAAAACATTCAGTACTTC. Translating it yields CASSARTSGGLAKNIQYF.